This TCR beta chain emerged from a study of blood T cell repertoires in COVID-19. As for the study in general: PBMCs, B-cell-depleted T cells, or T cells provided the cDNA or gDNA that made up the material.

Individuals aged about 18 to 90 years were recruited from about two dozen US areas. Looked up from germline, CDR1 is KGHSH and CDR2 is LQKENI. With 1 base clipped from V and 3 bases from J, the junction kept 4 bases outside the gene matches. This CDR3 is 15 amino acids long. As for this clone: The same CDR3 also results from other DNA sequences found in this sample.

Original data processing: For nucleated cells, counts were estimated from reference gene primer amplification. The repertoire was sequenced with immunoSEQ multiplex PCR; TCRdb's copy has only in-frame clones and lacks some. For V, J and clone size, that table is used; D and trimming come from the DNA. The sample carries approximately 150,000 clones, roughly 83% recorded once. This clonotype originated in a man aged 70 or older who had been exposed to COVID-19. The V and J genes are TRBV18 and TRBJ2-3; 7 bases match TRBD1. The sample taken for sequencing was PBMCs or T cells enriched from blood (not recorded which). CDR3 protein: CASSPQGASTDTQYF. CDR3 bases: TGTGCCAGCTCACCACAGGGGGCATCGACAGATACGCAGTATTTT.